This record concerns one TCR beta chain sequence. As yet, its antigen is unknown. Germline V lookup: CDR1 SGHDT, CDR2 YYEEEE. The CDR3 has 16 amino acids. This entry belongs to a study of T cells expressing NK-cell markers. TCRdb re-called the 5' RACE reads; every CDR3 protein appears as one record, without DNA. The listing contains some 110,000 distinct CDR3 sequences. Broader study findings: NKG2C+ dominant clonotype frequencies in about six donors were roughly 1.0-7.5% of CD8+ T cells.

The receptor was isolated from a woman between 18 and 69 years old in good health. Material: blood T cells: a sorted CD56 or NKG2C T cell subset, CD4+ or CD8+ T cells, or bulk PBMC T cells (not recorded which). The chain couples TRBV5-6 to TRBJ2-7; absent DNA, TCRdb's TRBD2 call cannot be checked. This CDR3 reads CASSLEAGWSSYEQYF. The whole variable domain, remainder taken from reference TRBV5-6 and TRBJ2-7, is DAGVTQSPTHLIKTRGQQVTLRCSPKSGHDTVSWYQQALGQGPQFIFQYYEEEERQRGNFPDRFSGHQFPNYSSELNVNALLLGDSALYLCASSLEAGWSSYEQYFGPGTRLTVT.